The clone carrying this T cell receptor (beta chain) was recorded only once. Its antigen remains unidentified. The V gene lost 3 bases and the J gene lost 2 bases, with 14 bases spanning the gap. Per germline, CDR1 LNHNV and CDR2 YYDKDF (reference sequence). The CDR3 covers 15 residues. Produced via immunoSEQ multiplex PCR; TCRdb's table is partial and in-frame only. This sample has some 150,000 clones, with approximately 89% found just once. These data belong to a study of T cell responses to AZD1222 COVID-19 vaccine. Study-wide context: Researchers grouped second doses given at about 4 or about 12 weeks into one pool. Study outcomes and limitations: Baseline seropositivity occurred in only six AZD1222 recipients. Donors were largely white British and mainly female; clonal diversity was possibly underestimated. Elevations in Spike-specific TCR breadth and depth followed administration of two AZD1222 doses.

This sequence joins TRBV15 and TRBJ2-7; D is unresolved. The source was peripheral blood, collected on day 0 of AZD1222 vaccination. The receptor was derived from an adult in good health. The CDR3 loop reads CATSSRQGQAYEQYF. CDR3 sequence (DNA): TGTGCCACCAGCAGTCGCCAAGGCCAAGCCTACGAGCAGTACTTC.